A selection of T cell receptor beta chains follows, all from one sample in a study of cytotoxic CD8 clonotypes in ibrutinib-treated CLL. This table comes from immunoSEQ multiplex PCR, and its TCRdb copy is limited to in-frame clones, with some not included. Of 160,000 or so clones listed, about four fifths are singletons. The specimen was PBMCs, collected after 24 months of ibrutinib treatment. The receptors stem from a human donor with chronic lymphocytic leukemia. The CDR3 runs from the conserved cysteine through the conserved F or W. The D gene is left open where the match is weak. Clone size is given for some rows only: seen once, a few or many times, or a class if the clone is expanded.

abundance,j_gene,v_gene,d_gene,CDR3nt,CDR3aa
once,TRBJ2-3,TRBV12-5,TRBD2,TGTGCTAGTGGCCCGGGGACTAGCAGGGCAGATACGCAGTATTTT,CASGPGTSRADTQYF
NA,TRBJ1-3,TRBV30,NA,TGTGCCTGGAGTGGTCCGTTGAGGGGAAACACCATATATTTT,CAWSGPLRGNTIYF
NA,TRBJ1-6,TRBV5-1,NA,TGCGCCAGCAGCCCACGGGTACCCTCACCCCTCCACTTT,CASSPRVPSPLHF
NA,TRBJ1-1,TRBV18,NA,TGTGCCAGCTCACCGCGGGACCGCTCAGACACTGAAGCTTTCTTT,CASSPRDRSDTEAFF
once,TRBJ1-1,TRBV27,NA,TGTGCCAGCAGCCTAACCCGGGGGGCGGCTTTCTTT,CASSLTRGAAFF
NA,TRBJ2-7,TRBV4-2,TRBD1,TGTGCCAGCAGCCGGCCGGACAGGGTCGCACTCGAGCAGTACTTC,CASSRPDRVALEQYF
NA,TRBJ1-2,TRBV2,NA,TGTGCCAGCAATATCGGGACCTACTATGGCTACACCTTC,CASNIGTYYGYTF
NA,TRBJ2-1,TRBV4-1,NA,TGCGCCAGCAGCCTCCAAATGACGTTTGGGTCCTACAATGAGCAGTTCTTC,CASSLQMTFGSYNEQFF
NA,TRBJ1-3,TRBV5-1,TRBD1,TGCGCCAGCAGCTTTACAGGGGTAGCTGGAAACACCATATATTTT,CASSFTGVAGNTIYF
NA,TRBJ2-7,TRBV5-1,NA,TGCGCCAGCAGCTTGGATGAGGGGCGGAGGTTAGAGCAGTACTTC,CASSLDEGRRLEQYF
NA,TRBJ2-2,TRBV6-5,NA,TGTGCCAGCAGTTACAGACAGAGTAACACCGGGGAGCTGTTTTTT,CASSYRQSNTGELFF
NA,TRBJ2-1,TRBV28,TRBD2,TGTGCCAGCGGTACCCCTCTCACTAGCGGCAGGAATGAGCAGTTCTTC,CASGTPLTSGRNEQFF
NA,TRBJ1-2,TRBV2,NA,TGTGCCAGCAGAAGAGGGGTTACTAACTATGGCTACACCTTC,CASRRGVTNYGYTF
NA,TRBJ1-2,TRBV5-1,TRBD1,TGCGCCAGCAGCACGGGACAGGGGGGACGTGGCTACACCTTC,CASSTGQGGRGYTF
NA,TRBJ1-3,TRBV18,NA,TGTGCCAGCTCACCACAGAAGGCCGCGAGCTCTGGAAACACCATATATTTT,CASSPQKAASSGNTIYF
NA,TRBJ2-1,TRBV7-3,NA,TGTGCCAGCAGCCTCGACAGCTACAATGAGCAGTTCTTC,CASSLDSYNEQFF
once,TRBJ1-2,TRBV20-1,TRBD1,TGCAGTGCTTACGACAGGGACGGCTACACCTTC,CSAYDRDGYTF
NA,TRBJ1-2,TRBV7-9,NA,TGTGCCAGCAGCTTATTGGTCTGGGGGGCTCGCTACACCTTC,CASSLLVWGARYTF
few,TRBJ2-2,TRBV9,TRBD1,TGTGCCAGCAGCGCTTACCGGGACAGAACGACCGGGGAGCTGTTTTTT,CASSAYRDRTTGELFF
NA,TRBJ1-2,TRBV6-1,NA,TGTGCCAGCGGGCAGGACGGGGTCTATGGCTACACCTTC,CASGQDGVYGYTF
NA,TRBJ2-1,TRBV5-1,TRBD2,TGCGCCAGCAGCTTACCTAGCGGGAGCACCGACAATGAGCAGTTCTTC,CASSLPSGSTDNEQFF
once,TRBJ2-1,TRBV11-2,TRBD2,TGTGCCAGCAGCCCCAGAGTGCTAGCGGGCCACAATGAGCAGTTCTTC,CASSPRVLAGHNEQFF
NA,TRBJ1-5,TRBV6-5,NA,TGTGCCAGCAGTTACTCCCCGGGGCGCAATCAGCCCCAGCATTTT,CASSYSPGRNQPQHF
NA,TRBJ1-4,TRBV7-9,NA,TGTGCCAGCAGTCGAGGGGTGGCTAATGAAAAACTGTTTTTT,CASSRGVANEKLFF
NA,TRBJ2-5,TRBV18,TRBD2,TGTGCCAGCTCATCCTCGTGGAGGGAGCCCTTAGCGGGGAACCAAGAGACCCAGTACTTC,CASSSSWREPLAGNQETQYF
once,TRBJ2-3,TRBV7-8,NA,TGTGCCAGCAGCTTCCCCGGCGGAACTAGCACAGATACGCAGTATTTT,CASSFPGGTSTDTQYF
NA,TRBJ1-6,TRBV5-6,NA,TGTGCCAGCAGCCGAGGCGCGTCCTATAATTCACCCCTCCACTTT,CASSRGASYNSPLHF
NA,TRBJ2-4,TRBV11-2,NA,TGTGCCAGCAGCTTAGTGGGTAACATTCAGTACTTC,CASSLVGNIQYF
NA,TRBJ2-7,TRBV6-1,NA,TGTGCCAGCAGTGATGGTTGGTACGAGCAGTACTTC,CASSDGWYEQYF
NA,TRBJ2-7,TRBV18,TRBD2,TGTGCCAGCTCACCAGGGAGCGGGGGCGAGCAGTACTTC,CASSPGSGGEQYF
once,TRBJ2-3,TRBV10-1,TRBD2,TGCGCCAGCAGTGAGTGGGGTGGGGGGGAGAGCACAGATACGCAGTATTTT,CASSEWGGGESTDTQYF
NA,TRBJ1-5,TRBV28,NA,TGTGCCAGCAGACAGGGTAGCAATCAGCCCCAGCATTTT,CASRQGSNQPQHF
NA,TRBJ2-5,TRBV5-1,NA,TGCGCCAGCAGCGCTGAAGAGACCCAGTACTTC,CASSAEETQYF
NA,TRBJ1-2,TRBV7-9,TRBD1,TGTGCCAGCAGCTTAGAATTGGTGACAGGGTTCTATGGCTACACCTTC,CASSLELVTGFYGYTF
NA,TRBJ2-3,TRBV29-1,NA,TGCAGCGTTGAACCCGGGAGCCCAGATACGCAGTATTTT,CSVEPGSPDTQYF
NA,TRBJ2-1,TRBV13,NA,TGTGCCAGCAGCCTGACCGGGTCTCCGACGTATAATGAGCAGTTCTTC,CASSLTGSPTYNEQFF
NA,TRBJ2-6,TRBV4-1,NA,TGCGCCAGCAGCCAAGAGGGGACCGCATCCTCTGGGGCCAACGTCCTGACTTTC,CASSQEGTASSGANVLTF
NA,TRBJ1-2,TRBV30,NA,TGTGCCTGGAGGGATAAAGGGGCAGGTGGCTACACCTTC,CAWRDKGAGGYTF
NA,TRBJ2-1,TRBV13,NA,TGTGCCAGCAGCTCCACCAAATACAACAGGGATTTCACCTACAATGAGCAGTTCTTC,CASSSTKYNRDFTYNEQFF
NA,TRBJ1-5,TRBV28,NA,TGTGCCAGCCTATGGGGATCGGGGAGGCAGCCCCAGCATTTT,CASLWGSGRQPQHF
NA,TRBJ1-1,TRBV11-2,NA,TGTGCCAGCAGCTTATTCGGTGGGGCCGGAGCTGAAGCTTTCTTT,CASSLFGGAGAEAFF
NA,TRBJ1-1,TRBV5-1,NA,TGCGCCAGCAGCGCACAGGGCTACACTGAAGCTTTCTTT,CASSAQGYTEAFF
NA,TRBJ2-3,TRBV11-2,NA,TGTGCCAGCAGCCCCACACTCCCCCACTCAGCTAGCACAGATACGCAGTATTTT,CASSPTLPHSASTDTQYF
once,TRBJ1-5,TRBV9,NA,TGTGCCAGCAGCCCCTTTGGGGGGGTAAATCAGCCCCAGCATTTT,CASSPFGGVNQPQHF
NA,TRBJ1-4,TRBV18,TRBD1,TGTGCCAGCTCCCCGACAGGGATCAAAAATGAAAAACTGTTTTTT,CASSPTGIKNEKLFF
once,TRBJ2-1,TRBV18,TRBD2,TGTGCCAGCTCCCTGGAGATAGCGGGCAACAATGAGCAGTTCTTC,CASSLEIAGNNEQFF
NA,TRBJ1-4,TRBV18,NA,TGTGCCAGCTCACCGGAGGGGGAAAAACTGTTTTTT,CASSPEGEKLFF
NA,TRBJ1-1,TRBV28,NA,TGTGCCAGCAGTTTACGGGGCATCATGAACACTGAAGCTTTCTTT,CASSLRGIMNTEAFF
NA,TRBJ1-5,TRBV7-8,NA,TGTGCCAGCAGCTTAGGACAGGCCAATCAGCCCCAGCATTTT,CASSLGQANQPQHF
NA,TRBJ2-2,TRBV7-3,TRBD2,TGTGCCAGCAGCAGTAGCGGGAGGCCCGGGGAGCTGTTTTTT,CASSSSGRPGELFF
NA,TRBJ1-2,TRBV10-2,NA,TGCGCCAGCAGTGATTCGCTAGATGGCTACACCTTC,CASSDSLDGYTF
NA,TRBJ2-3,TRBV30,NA,TGTGCCTGGAGTGTTAGGGACCGGAGGGGGCAGTATTTT,CAWSVRDRRGQYF
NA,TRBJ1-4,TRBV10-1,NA,TGCGCCAGCAGTGCAAGGGGAAGTAATGAAAAACTGTTTTTT,CASSARGSNEKLFF
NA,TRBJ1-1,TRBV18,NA,TGTGCCAGCTCACCACCGGAGGGGAAGATTTCTTTTGCTTTCTTT,CASSPPEGKISFAFF
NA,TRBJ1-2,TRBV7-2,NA,TGTGCCAGCAGCCTAGGCCCGACTTCTAACTATGGCTACACCTTC,CASSLGPTSNYGYTF
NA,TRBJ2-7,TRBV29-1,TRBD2,TGCAGCGTTGAAAATAGCGGGACCCTTCGGGACGAGCAGTACTTC,CSVENSGTLRDEQYF
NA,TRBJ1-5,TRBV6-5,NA,TGTGCCAGCAGTTACTCGAGGAGTAATAGCAATCAGCCCCAGCATTTT,CASSYSRSNSNQPQHF
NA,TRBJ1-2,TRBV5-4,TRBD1,TGTGCCAGCAGAGCGGCGCAGGGGGCTTCCTATGGCTACACCTTC,CASRAAQGASYGYTF
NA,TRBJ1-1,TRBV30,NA,TGTGCCTGGAGTGGTCGACCCCAGGGGTATACTGAAGCTTTCTTT,CAWSGRPQGYTEAFF